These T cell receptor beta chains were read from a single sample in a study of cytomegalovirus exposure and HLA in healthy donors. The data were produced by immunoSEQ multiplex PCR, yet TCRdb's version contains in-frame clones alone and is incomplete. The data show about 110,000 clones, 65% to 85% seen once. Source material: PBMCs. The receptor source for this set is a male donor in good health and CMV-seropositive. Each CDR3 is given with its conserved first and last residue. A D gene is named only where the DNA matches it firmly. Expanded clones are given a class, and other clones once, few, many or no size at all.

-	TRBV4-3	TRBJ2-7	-	CASSQSSGTPQAYEQYF	TGCGCCAGCAGCCAGTCGTCGGGGACTCCACAGGCCTACGAGCAGTACTTC
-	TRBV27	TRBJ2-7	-	CASSIQYSYEQYF	TGTGCCAGCAGTATACAGTACTCCTACGAGCAGTACTTC
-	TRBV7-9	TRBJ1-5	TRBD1	CASSQGQRQPQHF	TGTGCCAGCAGCCAGGGACAGCGACAGCCCCAGCATTTT
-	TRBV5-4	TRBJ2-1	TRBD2	CASSFDSGIYNEQFF	TGTGCCAGCAGCTTCGACAGCGGGATATACAATGAGCAGTTCTTC
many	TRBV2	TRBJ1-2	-	CASEDTGQRDGYTF	TGTGCCAGCGAGGATACTGGACAAAGGGATGGCTACACCTTC
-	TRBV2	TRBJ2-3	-	CASSEVSYTDTQYF	TGTGCCAGCAGTGAAGTAAGCTACACAGATACGCAGTATTTT
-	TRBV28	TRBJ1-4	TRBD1	CASSSSGQGTEKLFF	TGTGCCAGCAGCTCCAGCGGACAGGGAACCGAAAAACTGTTTTTT
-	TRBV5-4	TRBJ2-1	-	CASSLGGREQFF	TGTGCCAGCAGCTTGGGGGGGCGTGAGCAGTTCTTC
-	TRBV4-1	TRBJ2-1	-	CASSQSSEQFF	TGCGCCAGCAGCCAGTCCAGTGAGCAGTTCTTC
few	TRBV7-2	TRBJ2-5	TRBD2	CASSLNVAGGQETQYF	TGTGCCAGCAGCTTAAACGTAGCGGGAGGGCAAGAGACCCAGTACTTC
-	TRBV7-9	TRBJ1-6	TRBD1	CASSPGTGHSPLHF	TGTGCCAGCAGCCCCGGGACAGGGCATTCACCCCTCCACTTT
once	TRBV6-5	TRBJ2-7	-	CASTRGAGAGEQYF	TGTGCCAGCACCCGGGGGGCGGGGGCCGGGGAGCAGTACTTC